What follows are 11 T cell receptor beta chains derived from one specimen sequenced in a study of T-cell reconstitution after alpha-beta-depleted transplantation in children. Unique molecular identifiers were incorporated into the prepared TCRbeta library. TCRdb re-called the PCR reads through MiXCR, storing one row per CDR3 protein. The table records around 200,000 distinct CDR3 sequences, about 11% of them present only once. The sequenced sample was PBMCs, obtained before TCRalphabeta/CD19-depleted stem cell transplant. Source of these receptors: a child less than two years old with acute myeloid leukemia, due to receive a stem cell transplant.

This clonotype was detected ten times or more. This chain links TRBV5-1 with TRBJ2-2; 7 nucleotides match TRBD2. The CDR3 contains 16 residues. V lost 0 bases and J lost 6; bases outside the gene matches: 8. CDR1 SGHRS and CDR2 YFSETQ come from the germline V gene. CDR3 in DNA: TGCGCCAGCAGCTTGGCGGGAGGCGTTACGGCCGGGGAGCTGTTTTTT. Translating gives CASSLAGGVTAGELFF.

This clonotype was counted only a few times. The chain recombines TRBV7-2 with TRBJ2-5, with 7 bases lining up with TRBD1. V gave up 8 bases and J gave up 1 base; unmatched junction bases: 4. The CDR3 is made up of 13 amino acids. The germline gives CDR1 SGHTA, CDR2 FQGNSA. In DNA, the CDR3 is TGTGCCAGCCTAAGACAGGGCCAAGAGACCCAGTACTTC. Translation: CASLRQGQETQYF.

This clonotype was observed at least ten times. The chain carries TRBV19 and TRBJ2-1, with 7 bases fitting TRBD1. Germline V gives CDR1 LNHDA, CDR2 SQIVND (reference sequence). V shed 3 bases, J shed 2 bases, and the junction held 4 bases outside the gene matches. CDR3 length: 15 residues. The CDR3 loop is CASSIGTVTYNEQFF. CDR3 nucleotide sequence: TGTGCCAGTAGTATCGGGACAGTTACCTACAATGAGCAGTTCTTC.

This clonotype was observed a few times. This rearrangement joins TRBV11-3 to TRBJ2-1; TRBD2 matches at 7 bases. Germline CDR1 reads SGHNT; CDR2 reads YENEEA. The CDR3 extends over 15 amino acids. Germline trimming cut 6 bases from V and 5 bases from J; bases unmatched to any gene: 10. Here the CDR3 reads CASSPVAGVHNEQFF. CDR3 sequence (DNA): TGTGCCAGCAGTCCCGTAGCGGGCGTCCACAATGAGCAGTTCTTC.

There are many counts of this clonotype. V usage is TRBV5-1 and J usage is TRBJ2-2; D ambiguous. Between the trimmed V and J ends, which lost 0 bases and 6 bases, there was a span of 9 bases. CDR1 is SGHRS and CDR2 is YFSETQ in the germline V gene. This CDR3 has 14 amino acids. The CDR3 bases are TGCGCCAGCAGCTTGGAAGGTGGGGCCGGGGAGCTGTTTTTT. It encodes CASSLEGGAGELFF.

This clonotype was counted a few times. V is TRBV3-1 and J is TRBJ2-1, with TRBD2 matching over 8 bases. The CDR3 length is 16 residues. The V segment lost 6 bases and the J segment 6 bases; nucleotides outside the gene matches: 13. Germline CDR1 reads LGHDT; CDR2 reads YNNKEL (reference sequence). CDR3 residues: CASRGGLAQFPNEQFF. DNA for the CDR3: TGTGCCAGCAGGGGCGGACTAGCCCAGTTCCCCAATGAGCAGTTCTTC.

This clonotype was detected many times. This chain uses TRBV5-1 with TRBJ1-1, with D hard to call. Germline lookup yields CDR1 SGHRS and CDR2 YFSETQ. V lost 9 bases to trimming and J lost 8 bases, with 17 bases between them. The CDR3 is 12 residues long. In DNA form, the CDR3 reads TGCGCCACCCATCTACGGAACCCAGAAGCTTTCTTT. This codes for CATHLRNPEAFF.

This clonotype was seen at least ten times. As DNA, the CDR3 is TGTGCCAGCAGCTCCCGGGGCACTGAAGCTTTCTTT. This codes for CASSSRGTEAFF. This rearrangement joins TRBV6-6 to TRBJ1-1, with no clear D. Trimming removed 6 bases at V and 4 bases at J, with 9 bases between. This CDR3 is built from 12 residues. CDR1 and CDR2 from the germline V gene are MNHNY and SVGAGI (reference sequence).

The table lists this clonotype with many counts. The chain is built from TRBV28 and TRBJ1-1; TRBD1 might be the D (5 bases). Per germline, CDR1 MDHEN and CDR2 SYDVKM. V was pared by 7 bases and J by 8 bases, with 11 bases between. This CDR3 is built from 11 residues. CDR3 in DNA: TGTGCCAGCACCCGGTGGGGGGAAGCTTTCTTT. The encoded protein is CASTRWGEAFF. Full variable domain (rest looked up from reference TRBV28 and TRBJ1-1): DVKVTQSSRYLVKRTGEKVFLECVQDMDHENMFWYRQDPGLGLRLIYFSYDVKMKEKGDIPEGYSVSREKKERFSLILESASTNQTSMYLCASTRWGEAFFGQGTRLTVV.

This clonotype was observed many times. The J gene is TRBJ1-6, the V gene TRBV11-3, with D possibly TRBD1 on 5 matching bases. Per germline, CDR1 SGHNT and CDR2 YENEEA. CDR3 size: 13 residues. V dropped 3 bases and J dropped 7 bases, with 7 bases sitting between them. The CDR3 sequence is CASSLGENSPLHF. CDR3 DNA sequence: TGTGCCAGCAGCTTGGGGGAAAATTCACCCCTCCACTTT.

This clonotype was detected a few times. The genes are TRBV10-3 and TRBJ1-1, with 7 bases lining up with TRBD1. The CDR3 has 14 amino acids. From germline, CDR1 is ENHRY and CDR2 SYGVKD. The V segment lost 3 bases and the J segment 6 bases; nucleotides outside the gene matches: 7. The CDR3 loop is CAISDHRGKAEAFF. CDR3 DNA sequence: TGTGCCATCAGTGACCACAGGGGAAAGGCTGAAGCTTTCTTT.